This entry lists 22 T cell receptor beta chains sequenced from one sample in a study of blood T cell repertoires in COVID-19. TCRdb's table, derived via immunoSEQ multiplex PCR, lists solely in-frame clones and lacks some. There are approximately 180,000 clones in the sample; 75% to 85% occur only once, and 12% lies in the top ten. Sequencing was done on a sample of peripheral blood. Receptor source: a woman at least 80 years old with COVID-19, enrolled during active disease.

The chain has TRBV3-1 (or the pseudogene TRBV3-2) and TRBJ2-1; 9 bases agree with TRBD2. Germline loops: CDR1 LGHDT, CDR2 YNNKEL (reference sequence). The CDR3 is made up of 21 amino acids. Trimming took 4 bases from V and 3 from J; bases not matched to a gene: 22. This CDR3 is CASSPIRQTSGLSGFYNEQFF. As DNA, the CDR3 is TGTGCCAGCAGCCCGATTCGCCAGACTAGCGGCCTTAGCGGGTTCTACAATGAGCAGTTCTTC.

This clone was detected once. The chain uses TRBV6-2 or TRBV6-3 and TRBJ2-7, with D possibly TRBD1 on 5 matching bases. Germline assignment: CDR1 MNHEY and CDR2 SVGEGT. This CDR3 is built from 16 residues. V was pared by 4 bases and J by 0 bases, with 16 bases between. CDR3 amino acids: CASSFPTDHSSYEQYF. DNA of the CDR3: TGTGCCAGCAGTTTCCCGACAGACCATAGCTCCTACGAGCAGTACTTC.

For the CDR3, the DNA is TGTGCCAGTAGTATGGGGACAGGGAGCTCCTACGAGCAGTACTTC. This translates into CASSMGTGSSYEQYF. This chain links TRBV19 with TRBJ2-7; 9 bases agree with TRBD1. CDR3 length: 15 amino acids. Looked up from germline, CDR1 is LNHDA and CDR2 is SQIVND (reference sequence). The V segment lost 3 bases and the J segment 0 bases; nucleotides outside the gene matches: 3.

Written as DNA, the CDR3 is TGTGCCAGCAGCTTGCCTTCACGGGGGGTCAACACAGATACGCAGTATTTT. Its translation is CASSLPSRGVNTDTQYF. The V gene is TRBV7-9, the J gene TRBJ2-3; TRBD2 matches 7 bases. The length of the CDR3 is 17 residues. Trimming at V came to 3 bases and at J to 2 bases, leaving 11 bases not matched to a gene. Looked up from germline, CDR1 is SEHNR and CDR2 is FQNEAQ (reference sequence).

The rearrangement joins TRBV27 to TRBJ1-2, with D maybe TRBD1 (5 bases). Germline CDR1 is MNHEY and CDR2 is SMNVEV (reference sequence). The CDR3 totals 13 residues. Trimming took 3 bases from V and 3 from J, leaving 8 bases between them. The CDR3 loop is CASSLNRHYGYTF. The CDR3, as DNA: TGTGCCAGCAGTTTGAACAGGCACTATGGCTACACCTTC.

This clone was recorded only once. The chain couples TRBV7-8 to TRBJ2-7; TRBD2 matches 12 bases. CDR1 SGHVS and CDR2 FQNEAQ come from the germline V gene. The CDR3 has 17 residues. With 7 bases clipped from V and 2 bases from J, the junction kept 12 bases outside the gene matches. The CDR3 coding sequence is TGTGCCAGCACCAAGTTTACTAGCGGGGGGATACCCTACGAGCAGTACTTC. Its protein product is CASTKFTSGGIPYEQYF.

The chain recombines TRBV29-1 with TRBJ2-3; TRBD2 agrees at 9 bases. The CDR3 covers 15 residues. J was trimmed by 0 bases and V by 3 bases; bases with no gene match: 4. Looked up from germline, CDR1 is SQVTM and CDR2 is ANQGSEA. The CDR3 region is CSVDRAGGSTDTQYF. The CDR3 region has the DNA TGCAGCGTTGACCGAGCGGGGGGAAGCACAGATACGCAGTATTTT.

CDR3 nucleotide sequence: TGTGCCAGCCGCTCGGGGGGGGCGTTCATTGAAGCTTTCTTT. Translated, it gives CASRSGGAFIEAFF. The rearrangement uses TRBV27 and TRBJ1-1, with TRBD1 as a possible D gene (6 bases). The CDR3 length is 14 residues. Trimming took off 8 bases at V and 7 bases at J, with 20 bases between the two ends. Germline V lookup: CDR1 MNHEY, CDR2 SMNVEV (reference sequence).

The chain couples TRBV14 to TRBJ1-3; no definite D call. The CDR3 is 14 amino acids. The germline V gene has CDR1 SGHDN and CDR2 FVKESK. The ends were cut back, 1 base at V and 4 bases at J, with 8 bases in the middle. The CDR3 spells CASSQVQAGNTIYF. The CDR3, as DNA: TGTGCCAGCAGCCAAGTCCAGGCGGGAAACACCATATATTTT.

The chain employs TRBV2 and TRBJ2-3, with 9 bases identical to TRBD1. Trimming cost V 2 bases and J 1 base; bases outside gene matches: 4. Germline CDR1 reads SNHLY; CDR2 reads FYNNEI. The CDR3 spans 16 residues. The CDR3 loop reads CASSELGQGRTDTQYF. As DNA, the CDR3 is TGTGCCAGCAGTGAACTGGGACAGGGTCGCACAGATACGCAGTATTTT. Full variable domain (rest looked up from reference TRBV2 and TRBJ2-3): EPEVTQTPSHQVTQMGQEVILRCVPISNHLYFYWYRQILGQKVEFLVSFYNNEISEKSEIFDDQFSVERPDGSNFTLKIRSTKLEDSAMYFCASSELGQGRTDTQYFGPGTRLTVL.

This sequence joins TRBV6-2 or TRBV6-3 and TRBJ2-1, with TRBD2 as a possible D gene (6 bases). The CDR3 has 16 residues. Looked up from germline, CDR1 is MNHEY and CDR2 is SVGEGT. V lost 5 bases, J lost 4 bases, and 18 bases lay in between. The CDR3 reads CASSPRIAVTYNEQFF. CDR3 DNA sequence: TGTGCCAGCAGTCCCCGCATAGCGGTTACATACAATGAGCAGTTCTTC.

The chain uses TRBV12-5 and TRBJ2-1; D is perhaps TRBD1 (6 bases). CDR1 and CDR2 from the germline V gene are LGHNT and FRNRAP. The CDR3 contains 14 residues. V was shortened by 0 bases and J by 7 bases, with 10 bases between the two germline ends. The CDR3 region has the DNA TGTGCTAGTGGTTTGGTACCACAGGGTAATGAGCAGTTCTTC. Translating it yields CASGLVPQGNEQFF.

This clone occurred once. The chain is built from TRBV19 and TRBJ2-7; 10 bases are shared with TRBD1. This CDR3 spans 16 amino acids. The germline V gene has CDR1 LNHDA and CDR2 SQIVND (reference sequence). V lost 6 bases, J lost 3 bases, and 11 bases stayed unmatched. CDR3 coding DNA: TGTGCCAGTAGCATATTTACCGGGACAGGGGTCTACGAGCAGTACTTC. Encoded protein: CASSIFTGTGVYEQYF. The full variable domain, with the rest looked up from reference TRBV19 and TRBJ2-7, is DGGITQSPKYLFRKEGQNVTLSCEQNLNHDAMYWYRQDPGQGLRLIYYSQIVNDFQKGDIAEGYSVSREKKESFPLTVTSAQKNPTAFYLCASSIFTGTGVYEQYFGPGTRLTVT.

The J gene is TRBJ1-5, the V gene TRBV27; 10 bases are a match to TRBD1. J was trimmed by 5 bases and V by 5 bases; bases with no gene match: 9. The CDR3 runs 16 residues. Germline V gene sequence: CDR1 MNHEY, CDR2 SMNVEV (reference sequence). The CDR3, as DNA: TGTGCCAGCAGTACGTACGGGACAGGGGAATATCAGCCCCAGCATTTT. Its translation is CASSTYGTGEYQPQHF.

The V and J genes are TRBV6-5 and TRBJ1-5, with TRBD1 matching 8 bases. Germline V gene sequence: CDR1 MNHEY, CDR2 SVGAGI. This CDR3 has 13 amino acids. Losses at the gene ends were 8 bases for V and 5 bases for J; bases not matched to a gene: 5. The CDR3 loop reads CASEAGQDQPQHF. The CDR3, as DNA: TGTGCCAGCGAGGCGGGACAGGATCAGCCCCAGCATTTT.

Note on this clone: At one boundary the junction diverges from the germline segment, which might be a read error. Here the CDR3 reads CASSFRGGRANQPQHF. The CDR3 DNA reads TGTGCTAGCAGCTTTAGGGGGGGACGGGCTAATCAGCCCCAGCATTTT. The chain joins TRBV7-7 to TRBJ1-5; maybe TRBD1 (6 bases). The CDR3 totals 16 residues. Germline V CDR1 and CDR2: SSHAT, FNYEAQ (reference sequence).

The CDR3 sequence is CASSLHSGGAGDTQYF. CDR3 DNA sequence: TGTGCCAGCAGCTTACATAGCGGGGGGGCGGGAGATACGCAGTATTTT. The chain couples TRBV7-2 to TRBJ2-3; TRBD2 agrees at 11 bases. V was clipped by 2 bases and J by 5 bases; unmatched bases: 6. Germline CDR1 is SGHTA and CDR2 is FQGNSA. The length of the CDR3 is 16 residues.

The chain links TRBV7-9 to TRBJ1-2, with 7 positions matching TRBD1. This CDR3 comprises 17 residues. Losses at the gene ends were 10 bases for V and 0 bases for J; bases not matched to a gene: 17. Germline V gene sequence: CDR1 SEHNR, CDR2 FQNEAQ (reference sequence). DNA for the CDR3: TGTGCCATATATAAGCAGGGACAGCGAGAACCTAACTATGGCTACACCTTC. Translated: CAIYKQGQREPNYGYTF.

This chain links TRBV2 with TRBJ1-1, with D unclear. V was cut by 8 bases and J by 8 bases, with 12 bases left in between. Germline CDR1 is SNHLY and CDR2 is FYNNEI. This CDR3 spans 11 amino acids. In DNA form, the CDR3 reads TGTGCCAGCCATTATACGGGGGAAGCTTTCTTT. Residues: CASHYTGEAFF. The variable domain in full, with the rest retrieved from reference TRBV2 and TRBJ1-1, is EPEVTQTPSHQVTQMGQEVILRCVPISNHLYFYWYRQILGQKVEFLVSFYNNEISEKSEIFDDQFSVERPDGSNFTLKIRSTKLEDSAMYFCASHYTGEAFFGQGTRLTVV.

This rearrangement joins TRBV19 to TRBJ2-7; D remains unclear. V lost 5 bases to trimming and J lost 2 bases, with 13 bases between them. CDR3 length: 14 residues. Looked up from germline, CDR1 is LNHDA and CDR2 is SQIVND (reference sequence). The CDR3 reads CASSLRSETYEQYF. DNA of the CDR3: TGTGCCAGTAGTCTCCGGAGCGAGACCTACGAGCAGTACTTC.

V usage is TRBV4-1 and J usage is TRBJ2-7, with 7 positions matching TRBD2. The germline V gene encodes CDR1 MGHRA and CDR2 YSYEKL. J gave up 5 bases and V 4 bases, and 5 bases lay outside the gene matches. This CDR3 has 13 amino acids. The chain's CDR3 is CASSLPTSNEQYF. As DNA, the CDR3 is TGCGCCAGCAGCCTCCCGACTAGCAACGAGCAGTACTTC.

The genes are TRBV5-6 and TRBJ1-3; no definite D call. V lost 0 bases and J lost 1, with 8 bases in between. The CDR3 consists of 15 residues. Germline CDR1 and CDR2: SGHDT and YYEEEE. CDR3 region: CASSLAWRSGNTIYF. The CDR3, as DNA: TGTGCCAGCAGCTTGGCCTGGCGGTCTGGAAACACCATATATTTT.